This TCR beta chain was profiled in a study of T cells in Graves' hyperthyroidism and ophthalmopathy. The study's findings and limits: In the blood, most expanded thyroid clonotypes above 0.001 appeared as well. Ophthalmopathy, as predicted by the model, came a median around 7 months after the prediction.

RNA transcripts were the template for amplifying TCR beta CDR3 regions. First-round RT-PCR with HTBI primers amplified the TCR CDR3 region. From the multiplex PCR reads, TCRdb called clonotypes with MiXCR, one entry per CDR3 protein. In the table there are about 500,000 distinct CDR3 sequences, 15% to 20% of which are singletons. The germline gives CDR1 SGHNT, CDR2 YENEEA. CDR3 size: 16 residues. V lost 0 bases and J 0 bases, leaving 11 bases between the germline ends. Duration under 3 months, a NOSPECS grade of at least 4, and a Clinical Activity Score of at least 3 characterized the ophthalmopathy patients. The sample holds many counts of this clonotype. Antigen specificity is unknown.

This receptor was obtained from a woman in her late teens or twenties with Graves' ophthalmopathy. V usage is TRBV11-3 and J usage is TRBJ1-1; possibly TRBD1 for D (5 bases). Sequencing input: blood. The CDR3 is CASSLDRYRMNTEAFF. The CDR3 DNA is TGTGCCAGCAGCTTAGATCGCTACAGGATGAACACTGAAGCTTTCTTT.